A selection of T cell receptor beta chains follows, all from one sample in a study of T cells in Graves' hyperthyroidism and ophthalmopathy. TCRdb re-derived calls from the multiplex PCR reads in MiXCR, one entry per CDR3 protein. This table has around 580,000 distinct CDR3 sequences, approximately 15% appearing once. Input material: blood. These TCRs come from a woman between 18 and 30 years old with Graves' hyperthyroidism. CDR3s include the opening cysteine and the closing phenylalanine or tryptophan. A D gene is named only where the DNA matches it firmly. Size is stated for part of the rows, as once, few or many counts, or as a class when the clone is expanded.

D | size | length | J | V | CDR3 | DNA
- | - | 15 | TRBJ1-6 | TRBV20-1 | CSARDGTGRSSPLHF | TGCAGTGCTAGAGATGGGACCGGGAGGTCTTCACCCCTCCACTTT
- | - | 14 | TRBJ1-6 | TRBV19 | CASSMTQGNSPLHF | TGTGCCAGTAGTATGACCCAGGGTAATTCACCCCTCCACTTT
TRBD2 | - | 15 | TRBJ2-5 | TRBV20-1 | CSASRLAGSQETQYF | TGCAGTGCTAGCCGCCTAGCGGGGTCCCAAGAGACCCAGTACTTC
TRBD1 | many | 16 | TRBJ2-3 | TRBV6-1 | CASSRITGVGTDTQYF | TGTGCCAGCAGTCGAATAACAGGGGTCGGGACAGATACGCAGTATTTT
- | few | 16 | TRBJ1-5 | TRBV7-9 | CASSLAGGVGHQPQHF | TGTGCCAGCAGCTTAGCGGGGGGGGTTGGCCATCAGCCCCAGCATTTT
- | many | 13 | TRBJ2-3 | TRBV20-1 | CSASDSGTDTQYF | TGCAGTGCTAGCGATAGCGGCACAGATACGCAGTATTTT
- | few | 16 | TRBJ2-3 | TRBV16 | CASSQFPGHSTDTQYF | TGTGCCAGCAGCCAATTCCCGGGACACAGCACAGATACGCAGTATTTT
- | few | 15 | TRBJ1-4 | TRBV12-3/TRBV12-4 | CASSRDRVLGEKLFF | TGTGCCAGCAGCCGGGACCGCGTTTTGGGTGAAAAACTGTTTTTT
TRBD2 | - | 17 | TRBJ2-3 | TRBV7-9 | CASSFQSAGGGHNTQYF | TGTGCCAGCAGCTTCCAGTCAGCGGGGGGGGGGCACAATACGCAGTATTTT
TRBD2 | - | 17 | TRBJ2-2 | TRBV6-5 | CASSYPSGGANTGELFF | TGTGCCAGCAGTTACCCTAGCGGGGGGGCGAACACCGGGGAGCTGTTTTTT
TRBD2 | many | 12 | TRBJ2-1 | TRBV6-1 | CASRAGGREQFF | TGTGCCAGCAGAGCGGGAGGCCGAGAGCAGTTCTTC
TRBD1 | - | 15 | TRBJ1-5 | TRBV7-9 | CASSLTGVGNQPQHF | TGTGCCAGCAGCTTAACAGGGGTGGGCAATCAGCCCCAGCATTTT
- | - | 14 | TRBJ2-1 | TRBV30 | CAWSTPGSYNEQFF | TGTGCCTGGAGTACTCCGGGCTCCTACAATGAGCAGTTCTTC
- | many | 16 | TRBJ2-3 | TRBV12-3/TRBV12-4 | CASSLALASGTDTQYF | TGTGCCAGCAGTTTAGCGTTAGCTAGCGGCACAGATACGCAGTATTTT
TRBD1 | many | 15 | TRBJ2-5 | TRBV5-1 | CASSLMTGVGETQYF | TGCGCCAGCAGCTTGATGACAGGGGTTGGGGAGACCCAGTACTTC
- | many | 16 | TRBJ2-3 | TRBV2 | CASSGPSRPSADTQYF | TGTGCCAGCAGTGGCCCCTCTCGTCCCTCGGCAGATACGCAGTATTTT
TRBD2 | many | 15 | TRBJ2-3 | TRBV28 | CASRPASGSTDTQYF | TGTGCCAGCAGACCGGCTAGCGGGAGTACAGATACGCAGTATTTT
TRBD1 | - | 14 | TRBJ1-2 | TRBV20-1 | CSARADRGDYGYTF | TGCAGTGCTAGAGCGGACAGGGGCGACTATGGCTACACCTTC
TRBD2 | - | 15 | TRBJ2-3 | TRBV27 | CASSVAGGAPDTQYF | TGTGCCAGCAGTGTAGCGGGAGGGGCCCCAGATACGCAGTATTTT
- | many | 14 | TRBJ2-7 | TRBV7-9 | CASSHRAGPYEQYF | TGTGCCAGCAGCCATCGGGCAGGGCCCTACGAGCAGTACTTC
- | - | 15 | TRBJ1-6 | TRBV3-1 | CASSQAQIYNSPLHF | TGTGCCAGCAGCCAAGCCCAAATCTATAATTCACCCCTCCACTTT
- | few | 13 | TRBJ2-7 | TRBV7-9 | CASSPDISYEQYF | TGTGCCAGCAGCCCGGACATTTCCTACGAGCAGTACTTC
- | many | 15 | TRBJ2-5 | TRBV6-1 | CASAPGPTKRETQYF | TGTGCCAGCGCTCCGGGACCAACCAAACGGGAGACCCAGTACTTC
TRBD1 | few | 15 | TRBJ1-2 | TRBV7-2 | CASSFSGTGDYGYTF | TGTGCCAGCAGCTTTTCCGGGACAGGTGACTATGGCTACACCTTC
- | many | 13 | TRBJ1-1 | TRBV11-2 | CASATQGNTEAFF | TGTGCCAGCGCCACCCAGGGCAACACTGAAGCTTTCTTT
TRBD2 | - | 16 | TRBJ2-1 | TRBV5-1 | CASSLGLAGGCNEQFF | TGCGCCAGCAGCTTGGGACTAGCGGGGGGCTGCAATGAGCAGTTCTTC
TRBD2 | many | 15 | TRBJ2-7 | TRBV12-3/TRBV12-4 | CASRLAGAERYEQYF | TGTGCCAGCAGACTAGCGGGGGCGGAACGCTACGAGCAGTACTTC
- | few | 16 | TRBJ1-1 | TRBV5-1 | CASSLAGAGTYTEAFF | TGCGCCAGCAGCTTGGCCGGGGCAGGGACCTACACTGAAGCTTTCTTT
- | many | 16 | TRBJ1-3 | TRBV11-2 | CASRGSQGNSGNTIYF | TGTGCCAGCAGGGGAAGTCAGGGCAACTCTGGAAACACCATATATTTT
TRBD2 | - | 14 | TRBJ2-5 | TRBV18 | CASSTSGSQETQYF | TGTGCCAGCTCAACTAGCGGGAGCCAAGAGACCCAGTACTTC
- | many | 16 | TRBJ1-5 | TRBV3-1 | CASSQDFGTRDQPQHF | TGTGCCAGCAGCCAAGATTTTGGGACGCGGGATCAGCCCCAGCATTTT
- | - | 13 | TRBJ2-5 | TRBV28 | CASSLGRSETHYF | TGTGCCAGCAGTTTGGGGAGAAGCGAGACCCATTACTTC
- | - | 12 | TRBJ2-7 | TRBV29-1 | CSVGWQRSEQYF | TGCAGCGTTGGGTGGCAGAGGAGCGAGCAGTACTTC